This T cell receptor (beta chain) was profiled in a study of cytomegalovirus exposure and HLA in healthy donors. Overall study results and limits: Productive status was seen about 90% or about 30% of the time for most TCR beta V segments in an earlier analysis.

Despite likely unrecorded immune exposures, the donors were nominally healthy at the time of sampling. Comment on this clone: What it binds is not known.

The PCR employed 60 Vbeta primers together with 13 Jbeta primers. Under the authors' procedure: Later, roughly 80 million unique TCR beta chains were counted in an analysis, and about 10 million of them were shared. Produced via immunoSEQ multiplex PCR; TCRdb's table is partial and in-frame only. The D gene and trimming were derived from the DNA, and the V and J assignments and clone size from that table. The sample consists of about 270,000 clones, about nine tenths of them appearing once. V dropped 1 base and J dropped 7 bases, with 9 bases sitting between them. Germline assignment: CDR1 SGHNT and CDR2 YYREEE (reference sequence). CDR3 length: 13 amino acids.

The chain couples TRBV5-4 to TRBJ1-3; D is unclear. The origin of this receptor is a man in his forties in good health and CMV-seropositive. The sample consisted of PBMCs. The CDR3 spells CASSLFHANTIYF. For the CDR3, the DNA is TGTGCCAGCAGCTTGTTCCATGCGAACACCATATATTTT. Using reference TRBV5-4 and TRBJ1-3 for the parts outside the CDR3, the full variable domain is ETGVTQSPTHLIKTRGQQVTLRCSSQSGHNTVSWYQQALGQGPQFIFQYYREEENGRGNFPPRFSGLQFPNYSSELNVNALELDDSALYLCASSLFHANTIYFGEGSWLTVV.